The next 28 T cell receptor beta chains were all read from a single sample in a study of identical twins (dated by TCRdb to 2016 to 2018). The library was built by means of 5' RACE. The sample was run on an Illumina HiSeq 2000. Using fastp at Q25 and MiXCR, TCRdb reprocessed the public reads and kept productive beta chains. Each entry is one CDR3 protein sequence, shown with its most common DNA and genes. The sample includes around 490,000 distinct CDR3 sequences, with approximately 14% observed a single time. The ten largest clones take up roughly 0.44% of the sample. These data are also associated with another study on yellow fever vaccine responses in identical twins.

The sample comprised CD4+ T cells sorted from blood. The receptors were sampled from a woman aged 18-35 years in good health.

This clonotype has only a few counts. The J gene is TRBJ2-3, the V gene TRBV9, with D possibly being TRBD2 (6 bases). Germline CDR1 and CDR2: SGDLS and YYNGEE. Trimming pared 1 base from V and 1 base from J, leaving 13 bases between. This CDR3 is 16 amino acids long. Written as DNA, the CDR3 is TGTGCCAGCAGCGTAATACATTCGGGAGGCACAGATACGCAGTATTTT. This gives the protein CASSVIHSGGTDTQYF.

In its sample, this clonotype was seen a few times. This chain links TRBV5-1 with TRBJ2-1; no clear D gene. Deletions cut 0 bases from V and 5 bases from J, with 6 bases between. This CDR3 comprises 13 residues. Germline V gene lookup returns CDR1 SGHRS and CDR2 YFSETQ. The CDR3 is CASSLGANNEQFF. Here the CDR3 DNA reads TGCGCCAGCAGCTTGGGGGCCAACAATGAGCAGTTCTTC.

The chain employs TRBV5-1 and TRBJ2-1; 8 bases align to TRBD1. CDR3 length: 16 residues. From germline, CDR1 is SGHRS and CDR2 YFSETQ. Trimming at V came to 4 bases and at J to 3 bases, leaving 9 bases not matched to a gene. In nucleotides, the CDR3 is TGCGCCAGCAGCGCAAGACAGGGGAACGTCTACAATGAGCAGTTCTTC. Protein sequence: CASSARQGNVYNEQFF.

This clonotype was detected only a few times. The J gene is TRBJ1-1, the V gene TRBV28, with D possibly TRBD1 on 6 matching bases. CDR1 is MDHEN, CDR2 SYDVKM, per germline. Trimming cost V 7 bases and J 6 bases, with 18 bases left between them. CDR3 size: 14 residues. Written as DNA, the CDR3 is TGTGCCAGCACCCTAGAAGGGGGTAAAGCTGAAGCTTTCTTT. This sequence encodes CASTLEGGKAEAFF.

The chain couples TRBV7-8 to TRBJ1-2, with TRBD1 matching 9 bases. The junction had 4 bases not matched to a gene; V was cut back by 3 bases and J by 2 bases. Germline V lookup: CDR1 SGHVS, CDR2 FQNEAQ. This CDR3 is built from 15 residues. This CDR3 is CASSLDRGMNYGYTF. The CDR3 DNA reads as TGTGCCAGCAGCTTGGACAGGGGCATGAACTATGGCTACACCTTC.

This clonotype was detected only a few times. V is TRBV7-3 and J is TRBJ1-1; TRBD1 is a possible D gene (5 bases). V was clipped by 2 bases and J by 3 bases, with 13 bases between them. The germline V gene has CDR1 SGHTA and CDR2 FQGTGA. The CDR3 sequence is 15 residues long. CDR3 sequence: CASSLGQPGDTEAFF. As DNA, the CDR3 is TGTGCCAGCAGCTTAGGTCAGCCGGGGGACACTGAAGCTTTCTTT.

This chain uses TRBV12-3 or TRBV12-4 with TRBJ1-4; no definite D call. V gave up 4 bases and J gave up 0 bases, with 12 bases separating them. This CDR3 is 16 amino acids long. The CDR3 coding sequence is TGTGCCAGCAGTTGGGCGAAAGGAACAACTAATGAAAAACTGTTTTTT. It specifies CASSWAKGTTNEKLFF.

The table lists this clonotype with a few counts. The V and J genes are TRBV5-1 and TRBJ2-5; the D gene is possibly TRBD2 (7 bases). Germline V gene sequence: CDR1 SGHRS, CDR2 YFSETQ. This CDR3 has 14 residues. V was cut by 0 bases and J by 4 bases, with 10 bases left in between. CDR3 sequence reads: CASSLEGGTETQYF. CDR3 bases: TGCGCCAGCAGCTTGGAGGGGGGGACAGAGACCCAGTACTTC.

A few counts support this clonotype. DNA for the CDR3: TGTGCCAGCAGTTTAAGGGGATCCCACGAGCAGTACGTC. Its protein is CASSLRGSHEQYV. The V call is TRBV12-3 or TRBV12-4, the J call TRBJ2-7; possibly TRBD1 for D (5 bases). Trimming stripped 2 bases from V and 5 bases from J, with 10 bases between. The CDR3 spans 13 residues.

This clonotype has just a few counts. This chain links TRBV4-1 with TRBJ1-1; 7 positions agree with TRBD1. This CDR3 spans 14 amino acids. The V gene end was trimmed by 4 bases and the J gene end by 2 bases; junction bases not matched to a gene: 4. Germline V gene sequence: CDR1 MGHRA, CDR2 YSYEKL. The CDR3 sequence: CASSRGQTNTEAFF. The CDR3 DNA sequence: TGCGCCAGCAGCCGGGGACAGACTAACACTGAAGCTTTCTTT.

The rearrangement uses TRBV2 and TRBJ1-2; D call uncertain. V shed 1 base and J shed 0 bases, with 6 bases lying between them. Germline CDR1 is SNHLY and CDR2 is FYNNEI. The CDR3 is 14 residues long. In DNA form, the CDR3 reads TGTGCCAGCAGTGAAGTGGCCCCTAACTATGGCTACACCTTC. Protein sequence: CASSEVAPNYGYTF. Full variable domain (missing parts from reference TRBV2 and TRBJ1-2): EPEVTQTPSHQVTQMGQEVILRCVPISNHLYFYWYRQILGQKVEFLVSFYNNEISEKSEIFDDQFSVERPDGSNFTLKIRSTKLEDSAMYFCASSEVAPNYGYTFGSGTRLTVV.

The chain carries TRBV7-6 and TRBJ2-3; D remains ambiguous. Germline V lookup: CDR1 SGHVS, CDR2 FNYEAQ. V was pared by 5 bases and J by 4 bases, with 19 bases between. The CDR3 spans 16 residues. The CDR3 loop reads CASSQAGGHGADTQYF. In DNA, the CDR3 is TGTGCCAGCAGCCAGGCCGGCGGTCACGGAGCAGATACGCAGTATTTT.

Many counts were recorded for this clonotype. The chain uses TRBV5-1 and TRBJ2-3; D might be TRBD1 or TRBD2, each matching 5 bases. V lost 5 bases and J lost 3, with 19 bases in between. The CDR3 is 16 amino acids. Germline assignment: CDR1 SGHRS and CDR2 YFSETQ. The CDR3, as DNA: TGCGCCAGCAGGCTTTTTAGGAGTGGGGGAACAGATACGCAGTATTTT. As protein: CASRLFRSGGTDTQYF.

This clonotype has only a few counts. This chain links TRBV3-1 with TRBJ2-3; 9 bases map to TRBD2. CDR1 and CDR2 (germline): LGHDT, YNNKEL (reference sequence). CDR3 size: 15 residues. The junction had 8 bases not matched to a gene; V was cut back by 4 bases and J by 6 bases. CDR3 in amino acids: CASSLAGDHRDTQYF. The CDR3 DNA reads as TGTGCCAGCAGCCTAGCGGGGGACCATAGGGATACGCAGTATTTT.

The table lists this clonotype with a few counts. V and J are TRBV12-3 or TRBV12-4 and TRBJ2-2; D possibly corresponds to TRBD2 (6 bases). Trimming pared 6 bases from V and 7 bases from J, leaving 21 bases between. This CDR3 spans 16 amino acids. CDR3 in DNA: TGTGCCAGCAGCGCCCACGGGAGATTCAAACACGGGGAGCTGTTTTTT. This codes for CASSAHGRFKHGELFF.

This clonotype was seen a few times. The rearrangement links TRBV19 to TRBJ1-2; possible D gene TRBD1, 5 bases. Germline V lookup: CDR1 LNHDA, CDR2 SQIVND (reference sequence). V was pared by 3 bases and J by 2 bases, with 10 bases between. The CDR3 sequence is 14 residues long. The CDR3: CASSINSGNYGYTF. The CDR3 DNA sequence: TGTGCCAGTAGTATCAACTCAGGGAACTATGGCTACACCTTC.

The chain uses TRBV20-1 and TRBJ2-7; the match to TRBD1 covers 10 bases. V lost 3 bases and J lost 0; bases outside the gene matches: 5. This CDR3 is 15 amino acids long. Germline values: CDR1 DFQATT, CDR2 SNEGSKA (reference sequence). CDR3: CSASGQGVPSYEQYV. The CDR3 DNA reads TGCAGTGCTAGCGGACAGGGGGTACCCTCCTACGAGCAGTACGTC.

The chain couples TRBV25-1 to TRBJ2-2, with 12 bases lining up with TRBD1. V was pared by 4 bases and J by 6 bases, with 3 bases of the junction left unmatched. The CDR3 extends over 15 amino acids. The germline CDR1 and CDR2 sequences are MGHDK and SYGVNS. The CDR3: CASSGDRGLAGELFF. CDR3 sequence (DNA): TGTGCCAGCAGTGGGGACAGGGGGCTTGCCGGGGAGCTGTTTTTT. Based on the CDR3 plus reference TRBV25-1 and TRBJ2-2, the full variable domain is EADIYQTPRYLVIGTGKKITLECSQTMGHDKMYWYQQDPGMELHLIHYSYGVNSTEKGDLSSESTVSRIRTEHFPLTLESARPSHTSQYLCASSGDRGLAGELFFGEGSRLTVL.

V is TRBV20-1 and J is TRBJ2-7; D not certain. Germline V gives CDR1 DFQATT, CDR2 SNEGSKA (reference sequence). The length of the CDR3 is 13 residues. Trimming took 0 bases from V and 4 from J, leaving 10 bases between them. The DNA of the CDR3 is TGCAGTGCTAGAGATTGGCCTTTTTACGAGCAGTACTTC. This translates into CSARDWPFYEQYF.

This clonotype turned up a few times. The genes are TRBV7-3 and TRBJ2-1; 7 nucleotides match TRBD1. The CDR3 contains 18 residues. Germline V gives CDR1 SGHTA, CDR2 FQGTGA. V gave up 4 bases and J gave up 1 base; unmatched junction bases: 13. The CDR3 DNA is TGTGCCAGCAGCTCCCAACCGGGACAGTTTCTATCCTACAATGAGCAGTTCTTC. Its protein product is CASSSQPGQFLSYNEQFF. The full variable domain, with the rest looked up from reference TRBV7-3 and TRBJ2-1, is GAGVSQTPSNKVTEKGKYVELRCDPISGHTALYWYRQSLGQGPEFLIYFQGTGAADDSGLPNDRFFAVRPEGSVSTLKIQRTERGDSAVYLCASSSQPGQFLSYNEQFFGPGTRLTVL.

Only a few counts were recorded for this clonotype. The chain employs TRBV5-1 and TRBJ2-4; 9 bases agree with TRBD2. The germline V gene encodes CDR1 SGHRS and CDR2 YFSETQ. This CDR3 has 19 residues. V lost 0 bases to trimming and J lost 1 base; unmatched junction nucleotides: 11. CDR3 sequence reads: CASSLESSGRRGAKNIQYF. As DNA, the CDR3 is TGCGCCAGCAGCTTGGAATCAAGCGGGAGGCGAGGGGCCAAAAACATTCAGTACTTC.

This clonotype was seen repeatedly, ten times or more. The chain has TRBV12-3 or TRBV12-4 and TRBJ2-7; 9 nucleotides agree with TRBD1. This CDR3 is built from 14 residues. Trimming at V came to 4 bases and at J to 7 bases, leaving 8 bases not matched to a gene. The CDR3 sequence: CASSSPRGTGEQYF. CDR3 coding DNA: TGTGCCAGCAGTTCCCCCAGGGGGACAGGGGAGCAGTACTTC.

V usage is TRBV25-1 and J usage is TRBJ2-1; 9 positions match TRBD1. The CDR3 is 14 residues long. The V gene's germline CDR1 is MGHDK and CDR2 SYGVNS. The ends lost 6 bases at V and 7 bases at J; junction bases unmatched: 7. In DNA, the CDR3 is TGTGCCAGCAGCGGGACAGGGAGATTGAATGAGCAGTTCTTC. This codes for CASSGTGRLNEQFF. The full variable domain, completed using reference TRBV25-1 and TRBJ2-1, is EADIYQTPRYLVIGTGKKITLECSQTMGHDKMYWYQQDPGMELHLIHYSYGVNSTEKGDLSSESTVSRIRTEHFPLTLESARPSHTSQYLCASSGTGRLNEQFFGPGTRLTVL.

The chain joins TRBV5-1 to TRBJ1-5; TRBD1 matches at 10 bases. J lost 3 bases, V lost 4 bases, and 4 bases had no gene match. The CDR3 is 15 amino acids. Germline CDR1 and CDR2: SGHRS and YFSETQ. The CDR3 region is CASSMGTGDNQPQHF. DNA of the CDR3: TGCGCCAGCAGCATGGGGACAGGGGACAATCAGCCCCAGCATTTT.

This clonotype was observed a handful of times. The chain combines TRBV28 with TRBJ2-7; 9 positions agree with TRBD1. In germline, CDR1 is MDHEN, CDR2 SYDVKM. The CDR3 extends over 14 amino acids. V gave up 4 bases and J gave up 2 bases; unmatched junction bases: 3. CDR3 coding DNA: TGTGCCAGCAGTTCACAGGGGGCCCCCTACGAGCAGTACGTC. As protein: CASSSQGAPYEQYV.

The chain uses TRBV9 and TRBJ2-1; D call uncertain. Germline V lookup: CDR1 SGDLS, CDR2 YYNGEE. V lost 0 bases and J 10 bases, leaving 17 bases between the germline ends. This CDR3 comprises 15 residues. CDR3 in amino acids: CASSVGRMAQGEQFF. DNA of the CDR3: TGTGCCAGCAGCGTAGGCAGGATGGCTCAAGGAGAGCAGTTCTTC. The complete variable domain, with remaining parts taken from reference TRBV9 and TRBJ2-1, reads DSGVTQTPKHLITATGQRVTLRCSPRSGDLSVYWYQQSLDQGLQFLIQYYNGEERAKGNILERFSAQQFPDLHSELNLSSLELGDSALYFCASSVGRMAQGEQFFGPGTRLTVL.

The V and J genes are TRBV12-3 or TRBV12-4 and TRBJ1-1; 8 nucleotides line up with TRBD1. The CDR3 sequence is 14 residues long. V shed 7 bases, J shed 2 bases, and the junction held 6 bases outside the gene matches. The CDR3 DNA sequence: TGTGCCAGCATACTGGGACAGGTCAACACTGAAGCTTTCTTT. This translates into CASILGQVNTEAFF.

The J gene is TRBJ1-1, the V gene TRBV29-1; D uncertain. Trimming removed 6 bases at V and 1 base at J, with 12 bases between. CDR1 SQVTM and CDR2 ANQGSEA come from the germline V gene. This CDR3 has 13 amino acids. The CDR3 loop reads CSVANSRNTEAFF. Written as DNA, the CDR3 is TGCAGCGTCGCGAATAGTAGGAACACTGAAGCTTTCTTT.